This paragraph covers one T cell receptor beta chain sequence. The data derive from a study of blood T cell repertoires in COVID-19. Study information: Acute-phase and convalescent COVID-19 samples originated in the United States, Italy and Spain. T cells, B-cell-depleted T cells, or PBMCs provided the cDNA or gDNA that served as material.

Methods used by the authors: Counts of nucleated cells, estimated from reference gene primer amplification, were obtained. Libraries were prepared by immunoSEQ multiplex PCR; TCRdb keeps only in-frame clonotypes and omits some of them. The V and J calls and clone size come from that table; D and trimming were worked out from the DNA. The sample records 300,000 or so clones, around 87% being singletons. This CDR3 contains 15 residues. In germline, CDR1 is MDHEN, CDR2 SYDVKM. V was shortened by 4 bases and J by 6 bases, with 18 bases between the two germline ends. The sequence derives from a woman in her forties or fifties who had recovered from COVID-19. The sample taken for sequencing was peripheral blood. The chain recombines TRBV28 with TRBJ1-2; D remains ambiguous. This CDR3 is CASSSTPGVRHGYTF. The CDR3 nucleotides are TGTGCCAGCAGTTCAACCCCAGGTGTAAGGCATGGCTACACCTTC.